The 6 T cell receptor beta chains below all came from one sample that was sequenced in a study of control samples from healthy donors and cancer patients. Clones were sequenced by immunoSEQ multiplex PCR, and TCRdb holds only the in-frame ones, with some missing. Found here are some 410,000 clones, around nine tenths of them singletons; the top ten hold 5.5% to 8%. The sequencing input was PBMCs. The origin of the receptors is a man between 35 and 55 years old with head and neck cancer.

This rearrangement joins TRBV13 to TRBJ2-2, with a possible D match to TRBD2 (5 bases). The germline V gene encodes CDR1 PRHDT and CDR2 FYEKMQ (reference sequence). V dropped 6 bases and J dropped 0 bases, with 17 bases sitting between them. The CDR3 runs to 17 residues. The CDR3 is CASSHGGLFANTGELFF. The DNA for the CDR3 is TGTGCCAGCAGTCACGGCGGACTGTTCGCGAACACCGGGGAGCTGTTTTTT. The full variable domain, rest sourced from reference TRBV13 and TRBJ2-2, is AAGVIQSPRHLIKEKRETATLKCYPIPRHDTVYWYQQGPGQDPQFLISFYEKMQSDKGSIPDRFSAQQFSDYHSELNMSSLELGDSALYFCASSHGGLFANTGELFFGEGSRLTVL.

This chain joins TRBV2 and TRBJ2-1; 7 bases are a match to TRBD1. CDR1 SNHLY and CDR2 FYNNEI come from the germline V gene. The CDR3 sequence is 15 residues long. The trim removed 4 bases at V and 1 base at J, leaving 4 bases unmatched. CDR3 amino acids: CASSVSGGSYNEQFF. As DNA, the CDR3 is TGTGCCAGCAGTGTCTCAGGGGGTTCCTACAATGAGCAGTTCTTC.

This clone was seen a single time. The rearrangement uses TRBV6-6 and TRBJ1-1; 9 bases align to TRBD1. Germline CDR1 reads MNHNY; CDR2 reads SVGAGI (reference sequence). CDR3 length: 16 amino acids. The V and J ends lost 2 bases and 3 bases, in that order; junction bases with no gene match: 7. CDR3 coding DNA: TGTGCCAGCAGTTACACGCCCGGGACAGGGCACACTGAAGCTTTCTTT. Its protein product is CASSYTPGTGHTEAFF.

This chain joins TRBV6-5 and TRBJ2-1; 12 bases fit TRBD2. This CDR3 is built from 15 residues. CDR1 MNHEY and CDR2 SVGAGI come from the germline V gene. The ends lost 1 base at V and 5 bases at J; junction bases unmatched: 0. The CDR3 reads CASSYWTSGNNEQFF. CDR3 nucleotide sequence: TGTGCCAGCAGTTACTGGACTAGCGGGAACAATGAGCAGTTCTTC.

The table lists this clone with a count of one. The chain recombines TRBV5-1 with TRBJ2-1; TRBD2 agrees at 14 bases. The CDR3 has 15 amino acids. V shed 4 bases, J shed 6 bases, and the junction held 3 bases outside the gene matches. Germline V CDR1 and CDR2: SGHRS, YFSETQ. The CDR3 sequence: CASSPGTSGGNEQFF. The CDR3 nucleotides read TGCGCCAGCAGCCCCGGGACTAGCGGGGGCAATGAGCAGTTCTTC.

The rearrangement links TRBV11-2 to TRBJ2-7; D uncertain. The CDR3 consists of 14 residues. Germline CDR1 reads SGHAT; CDR2 reads FQNNGV. V lost 5 bases and J lost 0, with 11 bases in between. DNA for the CDR3: TGTGCCAGCAGCCGACGTCAGGTCTCCTACGAGCAGTACTTC. It encodes CASSRRQVSYEQYF.